The clone carrying this T cell receptor (beta chain) was observed many times. The source material, RNA transcripts, was used to amplify TCR beta CDR3 regions. A set of HTBI primers served as the primers for a first-round RT-PCR of the TCR CDR3. One entry per CDR3 protein results from TCRdb running MiXCR on the multiplex PCR reads. This repertoire shows roughly 700,000 distinct CDR3 sequences, under 45% found once; its top ten account for less than 40%. This entry comes from a study of T cells in Graves' hyperthyroidism and ophthalmopathy. The CDR3 is 14 residues long. The V and J ends lost 3 bases and 7 bases respectively, with 10 bases between them.

The genes are TRBV12-3 or TRBV12-4 and TRBJ1-6, with D tentatively TRBD1 (5 bases). The sample taken for sequencing was blood. This TCR derives from a middle-aged woman with Graves' hyperthyroidism. As DNA, the CDR3 is TGTGCCAGCAGTTTTTCGGGGCAAAATTCACCCCTCCACTTT. Translation: CASSFSGQNSPLHF.